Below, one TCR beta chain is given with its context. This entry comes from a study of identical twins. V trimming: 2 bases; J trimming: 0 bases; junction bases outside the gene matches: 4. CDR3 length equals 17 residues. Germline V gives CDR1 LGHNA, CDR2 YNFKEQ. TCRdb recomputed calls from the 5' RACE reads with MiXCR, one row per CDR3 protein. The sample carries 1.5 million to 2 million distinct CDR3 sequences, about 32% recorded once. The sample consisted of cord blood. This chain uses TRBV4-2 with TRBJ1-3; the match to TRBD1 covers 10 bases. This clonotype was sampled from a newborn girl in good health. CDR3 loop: CASSQPGTGVSGNTIYF. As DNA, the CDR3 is TGTGCCAGCAGCCAACCCGGGACAGGGGTCTCTGGAAACACCATATATTTT.